The entry below gives a single T cell receptor (beta chain) sequence along with its context. Its target is unknown. A single record per CDR3 protein comes from TCRdb applying MiXCR to the reads. There are about 220,000 distinct CDR3 sequences in the sample; around 40% occur only once, and approximately 59% lies in the top ten. This sample is part of a study of T cell repertoires in cytomegalovirus infection. Study in general: The study used recently identified HLA-C-restricted and well-studied HLA-B-restricted CMV epitopes. Signatures in public TCR beta sequences pointed to both CMV infection and matching HLA type. Broader study findings: There were HLA-C-restricted CMV-specific TCR beta clonotypes dominating the ex vivo response.

The clonotype originates from a human donor in good health (CMV status not recorded). Some clones in this sample may be carry-over from other donors' samples. The sequenced sample was CD8+ T cells from cultured PBMCs, obtained from culture after CMV antigen stimulation.

Here the CDR3 DNA reads TGTGCCAGCAGTGGGGGGCCCTCCTACAATGAGCAGTTCTTC. It translates to CASSGGPSYNEQFF. This chain links TRBV12-3 or TRBV12-4 with TRBJ2-1, with D perhaps matching TRBD1 or TRBD2 (6 bases each). Trimming left V 5 bases short and J 0 bases short, with 8 bases between. The CDR3 runs to 14 residues.